One sample yielded the 9 T cell receptor beta chains listed below, sequenced in a study of identical twins (dated by TCRdb to 2015 to 2016). Libraries were prepared through 5' RACE. Sequenced on an Illumina HiSeq 2000. The public reads were quality trimmed at Q25 with fastp and then assembled into clones with MiXCR by TCRdb, keeping productive beta chains. A single entry per CDR3 protein holds the most common genes and DNA from its merged rows. Present in this sample are roughly 240,000 distinct CDR3 sequences, roughly 7% of which were seen just once. The ten biggest clones cover around 3.4% of the sample. The data also belong to a second study, concerning yellow fever vaccine responses in identical twins.

The specimen was memory (CD45RO+) T cells sorted from blood. This sample's cell subset or site label indicates: CD45RO+ enriched T cells. The receptor set was obtained from a woman in her late teens or twenties in good health.

The CDR3 DNA reads TGTGCCAGCAGTAGGAGTGGTAGCGGAGACACAGATACGCAGTATTTT. It yields the protein CASSRSGSGDTDTQYF. The chain links TRBV7-8 to TRBJ2-3; D possibly corresponds to TRBD2 (6 bases). Germline V gene sequence: CDR1 SGHVS, CDR2 FQNEAQ. Trimming pared 6 bases from V and 2 bases from J, leaving 18 bases between. The CDR3 is 16 residues long. Looking up the rest from reference TRBV7-8 and TRBJ2-3 gives the full variable domain: GAGVSQSPRYKVAKRGQDVALRCDPISGHVSLFWYQQALGQGPEFLTYFQNEAQLDKSGLPSDRFFAERPEGSVSTLKIQRTQQEDSAVYLCASSRSGSGDTDTQYFGPGTRLTVL.

This clonotype showed up just a few times. The V and J genes are TRBV13 and TRBJ1-2, with unresolved D. This CDR3 spans 13 amino acids. The V gene lost 5 bases and the J gene lost 7 bases, with 14 bases spanning the gap. From germline, CDR1 is PRHDT and CDR2 FYEKMQ (reference sequence). CDR3 in amino acids: CASSQGLLVGYTF. CDR3 nucleotides: TGTGCCAGCAGCCAAGGGCTGTTGGTTGGCTACACCTTC. Full variable domain (remainder filled in from reference TRBV13 and TRBJ1-2): AAGVIQSPRHLIKEKRETATLKCYPIPRHDTVYWYQQGPGQDPQFLISFYEKMQSDKGSIPDRFSAQQFSDYHSELNMSSLELGDSALYFCASSQGLLVGYTFGSGTRLTVV.

CDR3 protein: CAISADSYGYTF. CDR3 in DNA: TGTGCCATCAGTGCAGACAGCTATGGCTACACCTTC. The chain links TRBV10-3 to TRBJ1-2, with D possibly matching TRBD1 (5 bases). Germline-derived CDR1 and CDR2 are ENHRY and SYGVKD. Trimming stripped 4 bases from V and 4 bases from J, with 7 bases between. The CDR3 has 12 amino acids.

This clonotype has ten or more counts. The V and J genes are TRBV2 and TRBJ2-2; D call uncertain. This CDR3 has 14 amino acids. The V end was cut by 1 base, the J end by 2 bases, with 5 bases between. Germline CDR1 reads SNHLY; CDR2 reads FYNNEI. In nucleotides, the CDR3 is TGTGCCAGCAGTGAAGACTATAACACCGGGGAGCTGTTTTTT. Residues: CASSEDYNTGELFF. Full variable domain (rest looked up from reference TRBV2 and TRBJ2-2): EPEVTQTPSHQVTQMGQEVILRCVPISNHLYFYWYRQILGQKVEFLVSFYNNEISEKSEIFDDQFSVERPDGSNFTLKIRSTKLEDSAMYFCASSEDYNTGELFFGEGSRLTVL.

In this sample, this clonotype turned up many times. The J gene is TRBJ2-5, the V gene TRBV4-2; 8 bases fit TRBD2. CDR3 size: 16 residues. In germline, CDR1 is LGHNA, CDR2 YNFKEQ. Trimming removed 4 bases from V and 1 base from J; junction bases left unmatched: 8. CDR3 protein: CASSPSGGRSQETQYF. The CDR3 region has the DNA TGTGCCAGCAGCCCTTCTGGCGGGAGGTCCCAAGAGACCCAGTACTTC.

This clonotype was seen many times. This chain uses TRBV7-3 with TRBJ1-4; a weak D match, TRBD1 (6 bases). There are 16 residues in the CDR3. Germline V CDR1 and CDR2: SGHTA, FQGTGA. V was shortened by 0 bases and J by 3 bases, with 11 bases between the two germline ends. CDR3 loop: CASSLTNDRPNEKLFF. In DNA form, the CDR3 reads TGTGCCAGCAGCTTAACGAATGACAGGCCTAATGAAAAACTGTTTTTT.

This clonotype was observed at least ten times. This sequence joins TRBV7-2 and TRBJ2-3; 8 bases match TRBD2. This CDR3 has 14 residues. Germline V gene lookup returns CDR1 SGHTA and CDR2 FQGNSA. J was trimmed by 5 bases and V by 5 bases; bases with no gene match: 6. CDR3 residues: CASSPGLVGDTQYF. CDR3 sequence (DNA): TGTGCCAGCAGCCCGGGACTAGTAGGAGATACGCAGTATTTT.

The sample holds a few counts of this clonotype. The chain couples TRBV25-1 to TRBJ2-1, with D possibly being TRBD2 (5 bases). Trimming left V 1 base short and J 2 bases short, with 9 bases between. The germline V gene encodes CDR1 MGHDK and CDR2 SYGVNS. This CDR3 is 15 amino acids long. The CDR3 here is CASSESSGTYNEQFF. In DNA, the CDR3 is TGTGCCAGCAGTGAATCGTCCGGGACCTACAATGAGCAGTTCTTC.

The rearrangement joins TRBV4-2 to TRBJ2-3, with 8 bases matching TRBD2. V was pared by 4 bases and J by 4 bases, with 16 bases of the junction left unmatched. Germline values: CDR1 LGHNA, CDR2 YNFKEQ. The CDR3 runs 18 residues. In nucleotides, the CDR3 is TGTGCCAGCAGCCTCTCTGGTCGAGCGGGAGCCCGGGCAGATACGCAGTATTTT. Residues: CASSLSGRAGARADTQYF.